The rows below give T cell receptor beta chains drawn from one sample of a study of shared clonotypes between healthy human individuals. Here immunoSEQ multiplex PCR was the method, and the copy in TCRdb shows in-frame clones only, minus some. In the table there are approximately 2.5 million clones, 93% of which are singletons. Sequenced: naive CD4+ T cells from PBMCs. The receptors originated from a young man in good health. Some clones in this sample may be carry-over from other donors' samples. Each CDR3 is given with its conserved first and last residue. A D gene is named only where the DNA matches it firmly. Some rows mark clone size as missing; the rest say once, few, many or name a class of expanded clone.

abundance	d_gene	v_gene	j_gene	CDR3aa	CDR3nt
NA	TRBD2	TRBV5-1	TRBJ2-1	CASSLLAGASYNEQFF	TGCGCCAGCAGTCTCCTAGCGGGAGCGTCCTACAATGAGCAGTTCTTC
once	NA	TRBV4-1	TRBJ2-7	CASSQDERGRVYEQYF	TGCGCCAGCAGCCAAGATGAGAGGGGGAGAGTCTACGAGCAGTACTTC
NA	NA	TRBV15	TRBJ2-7	CATSRVSSRSEQYF	TGTGCCACCAGCAGAGTCTCTAGCCGGAGCGAGCAGTACTTC
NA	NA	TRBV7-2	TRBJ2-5	CASSFTGREETQYF	TGTGCCAGCAGCTTTACAGGGAGGGAAGAGACCCAGTACTTC
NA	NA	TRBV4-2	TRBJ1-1	CASSQDRGNTEAFF	TGTGCCAGCAGCCAAGACCGGGGGAACACTGAAGCTTTCTTT
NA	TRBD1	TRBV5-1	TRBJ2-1	CASSADRGSSDEQFF	TGCGCCAGCAGCGCGGACAGGGGATCATCGGATGAGCAGTTCTTC
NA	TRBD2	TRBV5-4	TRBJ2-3	CASSRGLAGADTQYF	TGTGCCAGCAGCCGAGGACTAGCGGGAGCAGATACGCAGTATTTT
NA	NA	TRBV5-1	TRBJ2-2	CASSLSGSTGELFF	TGCGCCAGCAGCTTGAGCGGTTCCACCGGGGAGCTGTTTTTT
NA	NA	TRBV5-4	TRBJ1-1	CASSLEGLTGEAFF	TGTGCCAGCAGCTTGGAGGGCCTAACGGGTGAAGCTTTCTTT
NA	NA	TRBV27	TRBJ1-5	CASRVGYYSNQPQHF	TGTGCCAGCAGGGTCGGATATTATAGCAATCAGCCCCAGCATTTT
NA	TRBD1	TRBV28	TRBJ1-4	CASSVFTGVGATNEKLFF	TGTGCCAGCAGTGTCTTTACAGGGGTTGGGGCGACTAATGAAAAACTGTTTTTT
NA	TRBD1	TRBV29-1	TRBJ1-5	CSVALTGDSNQPQHF	TGCAGCGTCGCCCTGACAGGGGATAGCAATCAGCCCCAGCATTTT
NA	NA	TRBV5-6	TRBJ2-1	CASSLATGQTYNEQFF	TGTGCCAGCAGCTTGGCAACGGGTCAGACCTACAATGAGCAGTTCTTC
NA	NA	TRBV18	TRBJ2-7	CASSRGQAYEQYF	TGTGCCAGCTCACGAGGTCAGGCCTACGAGCAGTACTTC
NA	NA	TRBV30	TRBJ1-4	CAWSRSGYEKLFF	TGTGCCTGGAGTCGGAGCGGATATGAAAAACTGTTTTTT
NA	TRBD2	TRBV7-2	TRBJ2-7	CASSLGTSGSSYEQYF	TGTGCCAGCAGCTTAGGGACTAGCGGGAGTTCCTACGAGCAGTACTTC
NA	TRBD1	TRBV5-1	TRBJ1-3	CASGPTGDGNTIYF	TGCGCCAGCGGGCCTACAGGGGACGGAAACACCATATATTTT
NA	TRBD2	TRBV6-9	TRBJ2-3	CASSATSRGGPTTDTQYF	TGTGCCAGCAGTGCCACCTCTCGGGGGGGGCCCACCACAGATACGCAGTATTTT
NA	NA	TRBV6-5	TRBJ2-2	CAVVGANTGELFF	TGTGCCGTTGTGGGGGCGAACACCGGGGAGCTGTTTTTT
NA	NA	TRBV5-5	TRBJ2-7	CASSRGGLVASREQYF	TGTGCCAGCAGCCGTGGGGGTCTAGTCGCCTCACGCGAGCAGTACTTC
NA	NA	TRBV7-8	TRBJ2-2	CASSLENRQRKTNTGELFF	TGTGCCAGCAGCTTAGAGAACAGGCAGCGGAAAACGAACACCGGGGAGCTGTTTTTT
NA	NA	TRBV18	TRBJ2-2	CAGTGLHTGELFF	TGTGCCGGAACCGGGTTACACACCGGGGAGCTGTTTTTT
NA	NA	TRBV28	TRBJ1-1	CASSPPDWRKDTEAFF	TGTGCCAGCAGTCCCCCCGATTGGAGAAAGGACACTGAAGCTTTCTTT
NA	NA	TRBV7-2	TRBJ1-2	CASSLTRDGGRDGYTF	TGTGCCAGCAGCTTAACCCGGGACGGGGGCAGAGATGGCTACACCTTC
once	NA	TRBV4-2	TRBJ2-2	CASSQDLYGGATGELFF	TGTGCCAGCAGCCAAGATCTTTACGGCGGGGCTACCGGGGAGCTGTTTTTT
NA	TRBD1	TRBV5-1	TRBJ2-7	CASSLVTGGLREQYF	TGCGCCAGCAGCTTAGTCACAGGGGGCTTGCGCGAGCAGTACTTC
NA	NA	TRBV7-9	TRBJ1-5	CASSLGLGQPQHF	TGTGCCAGCAGCTTGGGGTTAGGGCAGCCCCAGCATTTT
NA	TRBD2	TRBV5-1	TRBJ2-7	CASSPLAGVTYEQYF	TGCGCCAGCAGCCCGCTCGCGGGGGTAACCTACGAGCAGTACTTC
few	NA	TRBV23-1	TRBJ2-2	CASSQLTGELFF	TGCGCCAGCAGTCAATTGACCGGGGAGCTGTTTTTT
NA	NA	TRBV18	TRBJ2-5	CASSPGGGGQETQYF	TGTGCCAGCTCACCAGGAGGGGGAGGGCAAGAGACCCAGTACTTC
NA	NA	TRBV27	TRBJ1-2	CASSPRQLSNYGYTF	TGTGCCAGCAGTCCCAGACAGCTTTCTAACTATGGCTACACCTTC
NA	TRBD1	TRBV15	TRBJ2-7	CATSRVGVGQGASVEQYF	TGTGCCACCAGCAGAGTTGGGGTAGGGCAGGGGGCGAGCGTCGAGCAGTACTTC
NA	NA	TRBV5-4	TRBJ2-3	CASSLAGVRTDTQYF	TGTGCCAGCAGCTTGGCCGGAGTTAGAACAGATACGCAGTATTTT
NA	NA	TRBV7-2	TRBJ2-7	CASSKAASLPYEQYF	TGTGCCAGCAGCAAAGCAGCCAGCCTGCCCTACGAGCAGTACTTC
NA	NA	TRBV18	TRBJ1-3	CASSPPASWLSGNTIYF	TGTGCCAGCTCACCACCGGCGTCCTGGCTCTCTGGAAACACCATATATTTT
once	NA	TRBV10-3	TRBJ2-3	CAIATADTQYF	TGTGCCATTGCAACTGCGGATACGCAGTATTTT
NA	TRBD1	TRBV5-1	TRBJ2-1	CASSLGQGSYNEQFF	TGCGCCAGCAGCCTGGGACAGGGGTCTTACAATGAGCAGTTCTTC
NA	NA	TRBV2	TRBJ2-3	CASSGGGPSTDTQYF	TGTGCCAGCAGTGGAGGCGGTCCTAGCACAGATACGCAGTATTTT
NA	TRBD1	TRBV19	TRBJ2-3	CASSTWTGPDTQYF	TGTGCCAGTAGTACCTGGACAGGGCCAGATACGCAGTATTTT
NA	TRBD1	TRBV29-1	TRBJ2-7	CSVGTGTGYEQYF	TGCAGCGTTGGGACCGGGACAGGCTACGAGCAGTACTTC